This TCR beta chain was identified in a study of response to subunit inactivated influenza vaccine. Overall study findings and caveats: The authors suggested that every seasonal influenza vaccination recruits few new T cells.

This CDR3 has 15 residues. CDR1 and CDR2 (germline): SGHVS, FQNEAQ. TCRdb passed the RT-PCR reads through MiXCR, listing each CDR3 protein once. Altogether some 600,000 distinct CDR3 sequences are present, 12% to 15% being singletons, with the ten largest covering approximately 7.6%. About this clonotype itself: As yet, its antigen is unknown. Its ends do not fully match the called genes, so a read error is possible.

Sequenced material: PBMCs from blood, taken roughly 2 weeks before vaccination. This clonotype was sampled from a man aged 45-60 years who received an inactivated influenza vaccine. The gene calls are TRBV7-8 and TRBJ2-5; the D gene is possibly TRBD2 (6 bases). In DNA, the CDR3 is TGTGCCAGCAGTTTAGGAGTGCGGGATCAAGAGACCCAGTACTTC. As protein: CASSLGVRDQETQYF.